These 9 T cell receptor beta chains originate from one sample sequenced in a study of tumor-infiltrating lymphocytes in primary liver carcinoma. The authors took blood RNA from unsorted whole blood and also extracted germline DNA. With around 500 ng total RNA as template and a constant-region primer, TCR beta cDNA was made. ARM-PCR, slightly modified, supplied the TCR beta libraries through three nested multiplex PCR rounds. TRBV1-TRBV30 forward primers and a C-beta reverse primer were used in the first two PCR rounds, which each ran for about 9 cycles. One entry per CDR3 protein results from TCRdb running MiXCR on the multiplex PCR reads. This sample has some 320,000 distinct CDR3 sequences, with 65% found just once. The sample consisted of peripheral blood. The receptors derive from a man aged 40-49 years with primary liver carcinoma and hepatitis B virus infection.

On this clonotype: The CDR3 does not close with the conserved phenylalanine or tryptophan, likely indicating a read error. The genes are TRBV11-1 and TRBJ2-2; the D gene is possibly TRBD2 (5 bases). Trimming pared 2 bases from V and 3 bases from J, leaving 7 bases between. The CDR3 runs 14 residues. Per the germline V gene, CDR1 is SGHAT and CDR2 is FQDESV (reference sequence). CDR3 region: CASSLTADTGELFY. The CDR3 bases are TGTGCCAGCAGCTTAACAGCGGACACCGGGGAGCTGTTTTAT.

This clonotype appeared a few times. The V and J genes are TRBV30 and TRBJ2-1; 9 nucleotides align to TRBD2. The CDR3 sequence is 16 residues long. V was pared by 5 bases and J by 5 bases, with 13 bases of the junction left unmatched. The germline CDR1 and CDR2 sequences are GTSNPN and SVGIG (reference sequence). The CDR3 DNA sequence: TGTGCCTGGGATGGGGGCCCTAGCGGGGCTAACAATGAGCAGTTCTTC. Residues: CAWDGGPSGANNEQFF.

This CDR3 is CSVRATNYGDTF. The CDR3 DNA is TGCAGCGTTAGGGCGACTAACTACGGCGACACCTTC. The chain recombines TRBV29-1 with TRBJ1-2; no firm D call. The V gene lost 5 bases and the J gene lost 12 bases, with 19 bases spanning the gap. The CDR3 is 12 amino acids. Germline values: CDR1 SQVTM, CDR2 ANQGSEA.

To note about this clonotype: A read error may be the cause here, since a much bigger clone is one base away. The chain recombines TRBV10-3 with TRBJ2-3; D is possibly TRBD1 or TRBD2 (5 bases each). Germline-derived CDR1 and CDR2 are ENHRY and SYGVKD. CDR3 length: 13 residues. V lost 10 bases, J lost 1 base, and 12 bases lay in between. The CDR3 protein is CATGNSGTDTQYF. CDR3 in DNA: TGTGCCACAGGGAATAGCGGCACAGATACGCAGTATTTT.

On this clonotype: A much larger clone lies a single base off, so this may be a read error. This chain connects TRBV6-1 to TRBJ1-5; the D is unclear. The CDR3 spans 14 residues. Germline-derived CDR1 and CDR2 are MNHNS and SASEGT. CDR3 sequence: CTSSEGYSNQPQHF. CDR3 bases: TGTACCAGCAGTGAAGGGTATAGCAATCAGCCCCAGCATTTT.

As for this clonotype: The germline gene is not matched at one end of the junction; a read error may be the cause. V and J are TRBV10-3 and TRBJ2-6; tentative D call: TRBD1 (5 bases). CDR3 size: 13 residues. The germline gives CDR1 ENHRY, CDR2 SYGVKD. This CDR3 reads CAISEAGANVLIF. The CDR3 DNA reads as TGTGCCATCAGTGAGGCTGGGGCCAACGTCCTGATTTTC.

This clonotype was seen at least ten times. This chain links TRBV4-1 with TRBJ2-3; the match to TRBD2 covers 7 bases. Trimming at V came to 2 bases and at J to 4 bases, leaving 6 bases not matched to a gene. CDR1 MGHRA and CDR2 YSYEKL come from the germline V gene. This CDR3 is built from 15 residues. Here the CDR3 reads CASSQTSDPPDTQYF. The DNA of the CDR3 is TGCGCCAGCAGCCAAACTAGCGACCCACCAGATACGCAGTATTTT.

This clonotype was detected once. This chain joins TRBV6-1 and TRBJ2-7; 7 bases agree with TRBD2. CDR1 and CDR2 (germline): MNHNS, SASEGT. This CDR3 has 13 amino acids. V lost 6 bases to trimming and J lost 3 bases; unmatched junction nucleotides: 5. The CDR3, as DNA: TGTGCCAGCAGAGGACTAGTGGTCTACGAGCAGTACTTC. The encoded protein is CASRGLVVYEQYF.

In its sample, this clonotype was seen a few times. This chain joins TRBV7-8 and TRBJ2-7, with D unclear. The CDR3 is 11 residues long. V lost 5 bases to trimming and J lost 4 bases, with 6 bases between them. The germline CDR1 and CDR2 sequences are SGHVS and FQNEAQ. This CDR3 is CASSDRYEQYF. CDR3 nucleotide sequence: TGTGCCAGCAGCGACCGGTACGAGCAGTACTTC.